This is a list of T cell receptor beta chains from one sample in a study of T cell responses to AZD1222 COVID-19 vaccine. Using immunoSEQ multiplex PCR, the repertoire was profiled, and TCRdb retains in-frame clones only, with some absent. The sample records tens of thousands of clones, around 85% being singletons. The sample here was peripheral blood, taken on day 0 of AZD1222 vaccination. The receptor set was obtained from an adult in good health. Each CDR3 is given with its conserved first and last residue. D genes are given only for firm matches. The size entry is marked missing in some rows and otherwise reads once, few, many or a size class.

cdr3_aa | cdr3_nt | d_call | clone_size | j_call | v_call
CSVDRPVTYGYTF | TGCAGCGTTGATCGTCCGGTAACCTATGGCTACACCTTC | . | . | TRBJ1-2 | TRBV29-1
CASRQQGNYGYTF | TGTGCCAGCAGACAACAGGGTAACTATGGCTACACCTTC | . | . | TRBJ1-2 | TRBV3-1/TRBV3-2
CASSFSVEGVNTEAFF | TGTGCCAGCAGCTTCTCGGTTGAGGGGGTGAACACTGAAGCTTTCTTT | . | . | TRBJ1-1 | TRBV5-6
CASSELGKGTDTQYF | TGTGCCAGCAGTGAATTGGGGAAAGGTACAGATACGCAGTATTTT | . | . | TRBJ2-3 | TRBV6-1
CASSVSSGVGYEQYF | TGTGCCAGCAGCGTATCTAGCGGGGTGGGGTACGAGCAGTACTTC | TRBD2 | . | TRBJ2-7 | TRBV9
CASSLGAGPTINSPLHF | TGTGCCAGCAGTTTAGGGGCAGGGCCTACTATAAATTCACCCCTCCACTTT | . | . | TRBJ1-6 | TRBV27
CTSRSGRADTEAFF | TGCACCAGCAGGTCCGGCAGGGCGGACACTGAAGCTTTCTTT | . | . | TRBJ1-1 | TRBV1
CASSPQGLAGGQETQYF | TGTGCCAGCAGCCCCCAGGGACTAGCGGGGGGGCAAGAGACCCAGTACTTC | TRBD2 | . | TRBJ2-5 | TRBV4-2
CASSEGTGIYEQYF | TGTGCCAGCAGTGAGGGGACAGGGATCTACGAGCAGTACTTC | TRBD1 | . | TRBJ2-7 | TRBV6-1
CASSLLGLAGHNEQFF | TGTGCCAGTAGTCTTCTAGGACTAGCGGGCCACAATGAGCAGTTCTTC | TRBD2 | . | TRBJ2-1 | TRBV19
CASSLVTTGANVLTF | TGCGCCAGCAGCTTGGTTACAACTGGGGCCAACGTCCTGACTTTC | . | . | TRBJ2-6 | TRBV5-1
CASSLGQMNTEAFF | TGTGCCAGCTCACTGGGGCAGATGAACACTGAAGCTTTCTTT | . | . | TRBJ1-1 | TRBV18
CASSLSIDPPLRQQYF | TGCGCCAGCAGCTTGAGTATAGACCCTCCGTTGAGGCAGCAGTACTTC | . | . | TRBJ2-7 | TRBV5-1
CASSPQGVTEAFF | TGTGCCAGCAGCCCACAGGGGGTCACTGAAGCTTTCTTT | TRBD1 | . | TRBJ1-1 | TRBV11-3
CASSLGGREQYF | TGTGCCAGCAGTTTAGGGGGGAGGGAGCAGTACTTC | . | . | TRBJ2-7 | TRBV28
CASSEVIGYSYNEQFF | TGTGCCAGCAGTGAAGTAATAGGGTACTCCTACAATGAGCAGTTCTTC | . | . | TRBJ2-1 | TRBV2
CATRGGVGTDTQYF | TGTGCCACCCGAGGGGGGGTAGGAACAGATACGCAGTATTTT | . | . | TRBJ2-3 | TRBV2
CASRKQGAAGNTIYF | TGTGCCAGCAGGAAACAGGGAGCTGCTGGAAACACCATATATTTT | . | . | TRBJ1-3 | TRBV5-6
CATSRGTGFSYEQYF | TGTGCCACCAGCAGAGGGACTGGGTTTAGCTACGAGCAGTACTTC | . | . | TRBJ2-7 | TRBV15
CASKQTGGSYNSPLHF | TGTGCCAGCAAGCAAACAGGGGGCAGCTATAATTCACCCCTCCACTTT | TRBD1 | . | TRBJ1-6 | TRBV7-8
CASSLGGAGSSGNTIYF | TGTGCCAGCAGTCTAGGGGGGGCAGGGAGCTCTGGAAACACCATATATTTT | . | . | TRBJ1-3 | TRBV7-8
CASSIDRTGAQETQYF | TGTGCCAGTAGTATAGATCGCACAGGGGCCCAAGAGACCCAGTACTTC | TRBD1 | . | TRBJ2-5 | TRBV19
CASSYWAGQGGGYTF | TGTGCCAGCAGTTATTGGGCGGGACAGGGGGGTGGCTACACCTTC | TRBD1 | . | TRBJ1-2 | TRBV6-5
CASSLEGTSGRVEQFF | TGTGCCAGCAGCTTAGAAGGGACTAGCGGGAGGGTTGAGCAGTTCTTC | TRBD2 | once | TRBJ2-1 | TRBV7-2
CASSEPGTGFTDTQYF | TGTGCCAGCAGTGAACCCGGGACAGGGTTCACAGATACGCAGTATTTT | TRBD1 | . | TRBJ2-3 | TRBV2
CASSQTGGLNNEQFF | TGTGCCAGCAGCCAAACCGGGGGACTGAACAATGAGCAGTTCTTC | . | . | TRBJ2-1 | TRBV11-2
CASSPDRGATGELFF | TGTGCCAGTAGTCCGGACAGGGGTGCTACCGGGGAGCTGTTTTTT | TRBD1 | . | TRBJ2-2 | TRBV19
CASSAGVLGYGYTF | TGTGCCAGCAGTGCAGGGGTTCTTGGCTATGGCTACACCTTC | . | . | TRBJ1-2 | TRBV25-1
CASSGGLAGRETQYF | TGTGCCAGCAGTGGGGGACTAGCGGGGCGGGAGACCCAGTACTTC | TRBD2 | . | TRBJ2-5 | TRBV2
CASSQGGTGLAGQYF | TGTGCCAGCAGCCAAGGCGGCACCGGACTAGCGGGGCAGTACTTC | TRBD2 | few | TRBJ2-7 | TRBV4-2
CASSSRILETQYF | TGTGCCAGCAGTTCACGCATCCTAGAGACCCAGTACTTC | . | few | TRBJ2-5 | TRBV28
CASSLHGVNQPQHF | TGTGCCAGCAGCTTGCACGGGGTCAATCAGCCCCAGCATTTT | . | few | TRBJ1-5 | TRBV5-4